This T cell receptor beta chain is drawn from a study of blood T cell repertoires in COVID-19. About the research overall: Sites across the United States, Italy and Spain contributed samples from acute and convalescent COVID-19. In each case, the material was cDNA or gDNA derived from T cells, B-cell-depleted T cells, or PBMCs.

Trimming removed 6 bases at V and 1 base at J, with 12 bases between. The V gene's germline CDR1 is MRHNA and CDR2 SNTAGT. This CDR3 has 14 residues. Methods used by the authors: Amplification of reference gene primers provided the estimated nucleated cell counts. Some clones are missing from TCRdb's copy, which holds only in-frame ones; the method was immunoSEQ multiplex PCR. V, J and clone size are those of that table, while D and trimming were read from the DNA. The table has some 99,000 clones, about 90% seen once. V and J are TRBV6-4 and TRBJ1-1, with D perhaps matching TRBD1 (5 bases). The receptor was derived from a human donor in a cohort sampled during active COVID-19. Sample: peripheral blood. The CDR3 loop reads CASRGTGPNTEAFF. CDR3 nucleotide sequence: TGTGCCAGCAGGGGCACAGGACCGAACACTGAAGCTTTCTTT.